Detailed here is one T cell receptor beta chain. This record comes from a study of control samples from healthy donors and cancer patients. Per the germline V gene, CDR1 is SEHNR and CDR2 is FQNEAQ (reference sequence). The CDR3 has 13 residues. V gave up 3 bases and J gave up 4 bases, with 9 bases separating them. TCRdb keeps only in-frame clones here, not all; method: immunoSEQ multiplex PCR. The table includes approximately 150,000 clones, around 90% detected once. The source material was blood. This chain joins TRBV7-9 and TRBJ1-1; D gene unclear. The receptor was isolated from a man aged 18-30 years in good health. CDR3 coding DNA: TGTGCCAGCAGCTTCGGCAGATCCACTGAAGCTTTCTTT. This codes for CASSFGRSTEAFF.